This T cell receptor beta chain was recovered during a study of T cells after posttransplantation cyclophosphamide. Findings and caveats of the study: Skin or GI-infiltrating T cells shared few TRB sequences with blood.

V was pared by 7 bases and J by 4 bases, with 9 bases of the junction left unmatched. This CDR3 has 14 residues. The germline gives CDR1 MDHEN, CDR2 SYDVKM. A marrow graft followed busulfan-fludarabine conditioning, with cyclophosphamide on days +3 and +4. With regard to this clone: Its antigen is currently unknown.

The protocol was immunoSEQ multiplex PCR, while the TCRdb copy is restricted to in-frame clones and leaves out a portion. The data contain around 17,000 clones, approximately 90% of them singletons. This TCR derives from a male patient between 55 and 70 years old who received an allogeneic stem cell transplant from a related donor and was CMV-positive. The graft donor may have contributed some T cells. This specimen consisted of CD4+ T cells sorted from blood, obtained after allogeneic stem cell transplant with posttransplant cyclophosphamide. The chain joins TRBV28 to TRBJ1-2, with 7 bases matching TRBD1. The CDR3: CASTLQQGTYGYTF. CDR3 sequence (DNA): TGTGCCAGCACCCTTCAACAGGGGACCTATGGCTACACCTTC.